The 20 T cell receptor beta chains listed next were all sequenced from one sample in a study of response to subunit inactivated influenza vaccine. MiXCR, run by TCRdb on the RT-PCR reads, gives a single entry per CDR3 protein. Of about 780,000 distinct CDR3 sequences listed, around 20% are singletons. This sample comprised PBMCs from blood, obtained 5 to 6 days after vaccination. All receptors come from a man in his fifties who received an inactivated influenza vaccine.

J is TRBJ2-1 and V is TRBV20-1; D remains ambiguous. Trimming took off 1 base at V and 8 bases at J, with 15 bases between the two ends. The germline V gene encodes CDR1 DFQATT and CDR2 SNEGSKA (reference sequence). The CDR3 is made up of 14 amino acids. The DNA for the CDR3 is TGCAGTGCTAGAGCAGGCTCACTTATCGATGAGCAGTTCTTC. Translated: CSARAGSLIDEQFF.

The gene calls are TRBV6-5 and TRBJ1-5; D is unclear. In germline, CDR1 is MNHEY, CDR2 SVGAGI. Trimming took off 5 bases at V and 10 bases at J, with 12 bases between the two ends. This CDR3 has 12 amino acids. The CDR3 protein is CASSPQVGPQHF. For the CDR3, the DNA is TGTGCCAGCAGTCCCCAGGTAGGACCCCAGCATTTT.

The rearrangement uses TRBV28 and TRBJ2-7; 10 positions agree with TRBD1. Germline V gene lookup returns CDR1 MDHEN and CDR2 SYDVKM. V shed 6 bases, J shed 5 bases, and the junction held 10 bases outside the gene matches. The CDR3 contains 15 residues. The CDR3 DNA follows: TGTGCCAGCAGCGGGGGGGGACAGGGGCAGGACGAGCAGTACTTC. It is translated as CASSGGGQGQDEQYF.

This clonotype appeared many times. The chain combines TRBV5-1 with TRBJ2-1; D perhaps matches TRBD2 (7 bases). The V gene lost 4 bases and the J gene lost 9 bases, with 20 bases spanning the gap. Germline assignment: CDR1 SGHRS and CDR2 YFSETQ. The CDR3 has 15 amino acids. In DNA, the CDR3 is TGCGCCAGCAGCACCTCCCGGAGGGGGGGCGGTGAGCAGTTCTTC. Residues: CASSTSRRGGGEQFF.

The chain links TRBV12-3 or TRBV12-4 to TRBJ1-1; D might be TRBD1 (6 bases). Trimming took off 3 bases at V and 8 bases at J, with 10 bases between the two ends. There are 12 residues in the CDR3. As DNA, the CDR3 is TGTGCCAGCAGTTTCGCGGGGGCCGAAGCTTTCTTT. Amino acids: CASSFAGAEAFF.

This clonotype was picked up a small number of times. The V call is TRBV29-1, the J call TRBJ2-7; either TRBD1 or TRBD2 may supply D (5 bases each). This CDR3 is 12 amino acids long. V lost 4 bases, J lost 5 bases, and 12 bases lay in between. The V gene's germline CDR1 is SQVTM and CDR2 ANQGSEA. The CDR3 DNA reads TGCAGCGTTGTGTCGCAGGGACACGAGCAGTACTTC. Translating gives CSVVSQGHEQYF.

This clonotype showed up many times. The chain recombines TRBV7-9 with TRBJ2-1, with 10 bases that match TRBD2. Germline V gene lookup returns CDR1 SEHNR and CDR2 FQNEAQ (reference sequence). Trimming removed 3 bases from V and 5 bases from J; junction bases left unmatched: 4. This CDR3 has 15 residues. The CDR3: CASSFGLAAHNEQFF. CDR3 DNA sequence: TGTGCCAGCAGCTTTGGACTAGCGGCTCACAATGAGCAGTTCTTC.

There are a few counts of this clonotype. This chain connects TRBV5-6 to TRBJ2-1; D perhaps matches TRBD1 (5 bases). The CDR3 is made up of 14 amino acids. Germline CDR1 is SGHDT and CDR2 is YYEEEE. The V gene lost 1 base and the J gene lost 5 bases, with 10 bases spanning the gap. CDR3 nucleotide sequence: TGTGCCAGCAGCTTGCCTCAGGGTGACAATGAGCAGTTCTTC. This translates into CASSLPQGDNEQFF.

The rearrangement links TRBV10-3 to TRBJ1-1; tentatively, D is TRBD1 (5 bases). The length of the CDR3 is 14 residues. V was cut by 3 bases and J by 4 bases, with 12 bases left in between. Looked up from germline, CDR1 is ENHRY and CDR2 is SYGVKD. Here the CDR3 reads CAISEEGSSTEAFF. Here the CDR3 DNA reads TGTGCCATCAGTGAAGAGGGGAGTTCCACTGAAGCTTTCTTT.

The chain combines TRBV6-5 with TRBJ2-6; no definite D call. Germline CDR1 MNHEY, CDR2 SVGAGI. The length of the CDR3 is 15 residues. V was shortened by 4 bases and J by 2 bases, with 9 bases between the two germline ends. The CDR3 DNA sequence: TGTGCCAGCAGTTCGAGTCCCCCTGGGGCCAACGTCCTGACTTTC. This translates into CASSSSPPGANVLTF.

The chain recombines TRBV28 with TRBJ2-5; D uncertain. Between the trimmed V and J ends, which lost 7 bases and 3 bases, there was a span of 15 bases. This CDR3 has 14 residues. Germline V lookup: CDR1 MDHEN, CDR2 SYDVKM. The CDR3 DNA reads TGTGCCAGCACCAGCCCCCCGCGAAAAGAGACCCAGTACTTC. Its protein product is CASTSPPRKETQYF.

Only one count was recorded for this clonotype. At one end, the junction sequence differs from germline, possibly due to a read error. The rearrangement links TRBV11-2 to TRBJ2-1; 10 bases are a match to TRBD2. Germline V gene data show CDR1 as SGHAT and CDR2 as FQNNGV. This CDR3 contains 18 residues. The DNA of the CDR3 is TGTGCCAGCAGCTTGGAGCTTCTCTCTAGCGGGGGCAACAATGGGCAGTTCTTC. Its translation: CASSLELLSSGGNNGQFF.

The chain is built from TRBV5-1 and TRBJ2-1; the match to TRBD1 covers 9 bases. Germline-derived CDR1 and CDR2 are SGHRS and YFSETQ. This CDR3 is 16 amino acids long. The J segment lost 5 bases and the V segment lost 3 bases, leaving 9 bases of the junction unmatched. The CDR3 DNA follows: TGCGCCAGCAGCTCCCGCGGGGGACAGGGTAACAATGAGCAGTTCTTC. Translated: CASSSRGGQGNNEQFF. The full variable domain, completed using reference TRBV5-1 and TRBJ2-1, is KAGVTQTPRYLIKTRGQQVTLSCSPISGHRSVSWYQQTPGQGLQFLFEYFSETQRNKGNFPGRFSGRQFSNSRSEMNVSTLELGDSALYLCASSSRGGQGNNEQFFGPGTRLTVL.

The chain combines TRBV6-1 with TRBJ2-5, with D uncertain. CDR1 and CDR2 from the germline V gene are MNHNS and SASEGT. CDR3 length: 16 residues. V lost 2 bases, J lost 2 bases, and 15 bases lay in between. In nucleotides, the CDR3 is TGTGCCAGCAGTGAATTCGGAGTAAGAGCGCAAGAGACCCAGTACTTC. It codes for CASSEFGVRAQETQYF.

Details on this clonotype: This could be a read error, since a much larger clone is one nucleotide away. The CDR3 protein is CASSFRENTEAFF. The DNA for the CDR3 is TGTGCCAGCAGTTTCCGGGAGAACACTGAAGCTTTCTTT. This rearrangement joins TRBV12-3 or TRBV12-4 to TRBJ1-1; D not certain. V lost 3 bases and J 1 base, leaving 6 bases between the germline ends. CDR3 length equals 13 residues.

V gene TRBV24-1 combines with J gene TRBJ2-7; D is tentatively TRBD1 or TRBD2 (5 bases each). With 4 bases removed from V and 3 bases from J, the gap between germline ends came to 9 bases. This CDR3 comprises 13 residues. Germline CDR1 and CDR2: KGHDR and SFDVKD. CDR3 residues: CATSDEGRYEQYF. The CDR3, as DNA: TGTGCCACCAGTGACGAGGGGCGCTACGAGCAGTACTTC.

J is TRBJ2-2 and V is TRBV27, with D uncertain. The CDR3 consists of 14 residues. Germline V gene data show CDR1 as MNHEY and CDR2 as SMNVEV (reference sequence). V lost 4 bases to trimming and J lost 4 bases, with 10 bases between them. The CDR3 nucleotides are TGTGCCAGCAGTTCTCGCGTAATCACCGGGGAGCTGTTTTTT. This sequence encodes CASSSRVITGELFF.

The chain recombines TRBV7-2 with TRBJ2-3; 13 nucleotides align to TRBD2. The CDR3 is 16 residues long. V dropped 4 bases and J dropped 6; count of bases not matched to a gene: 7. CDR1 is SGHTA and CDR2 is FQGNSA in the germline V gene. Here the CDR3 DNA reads TGTGCCAGCAGCTCCACTAGCGGGGGGGCATGGGATACGCAGTATTTT. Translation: CASSSTSGGAWDTQYF.

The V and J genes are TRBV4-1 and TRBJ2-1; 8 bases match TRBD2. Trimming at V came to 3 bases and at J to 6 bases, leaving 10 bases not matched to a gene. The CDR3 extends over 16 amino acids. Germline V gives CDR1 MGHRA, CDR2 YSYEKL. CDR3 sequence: CASSQVSGGDGNEQFF. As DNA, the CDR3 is TGCGCCAGCAGCCAGGTCTCCGGGGGGGATGGCAATGAGCAGTTCTTC.

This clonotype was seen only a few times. The CDR3 DNA reads as TGTGCCAGCAGTTACACTGGAGATACGCAGTATTTT. Its protein is CASSYTGDTQYF. J is TRBJ2-3 and V is TRBV6-5, with D unclear. V shed 2 bases and J shed 5 bases, with 5 bases lying between them. Germline V gene sequence: CDR1 MNHEY, CDR2 SVGAGI. This CDR3 region has 12 residues.